The clone carrying this T cell receptor (beta chain) was observed once. In the original workflow: Reference gene primer amplification gave estimated nucleated cell counts. Sequenced by immunoSEQ multiplex PCR; TCRdb stores in-frame clones only, minus some. V and J calls and clone size follow that table, whereas D and trimming were derived from the DNA. The repertoire holds about 200,000 clones, with about 90% as singletons. The data were taken from a study of blood T cell repertoires in COVID-19. Study at large: Samples of COVID-19 (acute and convalescent) were obtained from the United States, Italy and Spain.

Looked up from germline, CDR1 is SGHTA and CDR2 is FQGTGA. Trimming took 4 bases from V and 7 from J, leaving 8 bases between them. The CDR3 runs to 12 residues. Enrolment of Seattle patients took place during active infection, and they were followed longitudinally. The source is a man aged 55 to 70 with COVID-19, enrolled during active disease. The specimen sequenced was peripheral blood. This chain connects TRBV7-3 to TRBJ2-1; no firm D call. The CDR3 nucleotides are TGTGCCAGCAGCTCTAGGTCGAATGAGCAGTTCTTC. It codes for CASSSRSNEQFF.